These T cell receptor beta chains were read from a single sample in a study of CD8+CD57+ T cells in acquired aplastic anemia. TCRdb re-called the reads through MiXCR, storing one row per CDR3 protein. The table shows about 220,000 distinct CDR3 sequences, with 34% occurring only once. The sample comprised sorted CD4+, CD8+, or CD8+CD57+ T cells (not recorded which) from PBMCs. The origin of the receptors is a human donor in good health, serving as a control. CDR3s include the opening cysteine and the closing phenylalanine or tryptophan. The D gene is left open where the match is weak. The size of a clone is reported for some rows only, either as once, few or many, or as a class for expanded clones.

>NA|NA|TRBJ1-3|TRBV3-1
TGTGCCAGCAGCCGCAACAGGGTCACCATATATTTT
CASSRNRVTIYF
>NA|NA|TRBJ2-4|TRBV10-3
TGTGCCATCAGCACCGGGGGGCGGAACATTCAGTACTTC
CAISTGGRNIQYF
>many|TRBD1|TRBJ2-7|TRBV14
TGTGCCAGCAGCCAAACACGGGACAGAAACTACGAGCAGTACTTC
CASSQTRDRNYEQYF
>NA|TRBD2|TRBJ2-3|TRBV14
TGTGCCAGCAGCCCCGGGACTAGCGGGCTTACAGATACGCAGTATTTT
CASSPGTSGLTDTQYF
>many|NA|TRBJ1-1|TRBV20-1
TGCAGTGCTAGAGATAGACCCGCCTTGAACACTGAAGCTTTCTTT
CSARDRPALNTEAFF
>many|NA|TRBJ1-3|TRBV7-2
TGTGCCAGCAGCTCTTCAGGGGGAAACACCATATATTTT
CASSSSGGNTIYF
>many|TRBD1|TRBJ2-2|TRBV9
TGTGCCAGCAGCTCCACCGGGACAGAGCTCACCGGGGAGCTGTTTTTT
CASSSTGTELTGELFF
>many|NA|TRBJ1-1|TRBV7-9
TGTGCCAGCAGCTTAGAACAGAGCACTGAAGCTTTCTTT
CASSLEQSTEAFF
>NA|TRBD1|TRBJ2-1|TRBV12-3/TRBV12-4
TGTGCCAGCAGTTTTTACAGGGGGAGCTCCTACAATGAGCAGTTCTTC
CASSFYRGSSYNEQFF
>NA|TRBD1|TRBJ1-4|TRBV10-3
TGTGCCAGCAGTTTCGTCGAGGGGGCTTTAAATGAAAAACTGTTTTTT
CASSFVEGALNEKLFF
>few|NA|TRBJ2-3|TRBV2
TGTGCCCATAAAGCGGGCCCAAGCACAGATACGCAGTATTTT
CAHKAGPSTDTQYF
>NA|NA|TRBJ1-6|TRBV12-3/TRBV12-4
TGTGCCAGCAGGGGGCTGCGTAATTCACCCCTCCACTTT
CASRGLRNSPLHF
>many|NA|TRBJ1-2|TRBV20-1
TGCAGTGCTAGAGGGGGTGGCTACACCTTC
CSARGGGYTF
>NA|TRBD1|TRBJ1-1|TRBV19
TGTGCCAGTAGTAAGTTGTCCAAACGAGACAGGGACACTGAAGCTTTCTTT
CASSKLSKRDRDTEAFF
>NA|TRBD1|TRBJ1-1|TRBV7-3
TGTGCCAGCAGAAGGGGACAGGGGAAAGCTTTCTTT
CASRRGQGKAFF
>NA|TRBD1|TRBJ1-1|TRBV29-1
TGCAGCGTAGAAACGTACCGGGACAGCACGAACACTGAAGCTTTCTTT
CSVETYRDSTNTEAFF
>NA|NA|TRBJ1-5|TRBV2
TGTGCCAGCAGTTTCGACAGACCCGAGCATTTT
CASSFDRPEHF
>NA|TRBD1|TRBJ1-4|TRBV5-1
TGCGCCAGCAGCTTGCGACAGGGCACAAATGAAAAACTGTTTTTT
CASSLRQGTNEKLFF
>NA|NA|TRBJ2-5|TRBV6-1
TGTGCCAGTAGCGGCTCCGGCACGGAGACCCAGTACTTC
CASSGSGTETQYF
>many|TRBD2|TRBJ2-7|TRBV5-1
TGCGCCAGCAGTCCAACTAGCGGGAGTGCGTACGAGCAGTACTTC
CASSPTSGSAYEQYF
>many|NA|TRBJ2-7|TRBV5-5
TGTGCCAGCGGCACAGGGCCCCCTCTCTACGAGCAGTACTTC
CASGTGPPLYEQYF